The 12 T cell receptor beta chains below were found in one sample sequenced in a study of control samples from healthy donors and cancer patients. Here immunoSEQ multiplex PCR was the method, and the copy in TCRdb shows in-frame clones only, minus some. The data contain 100,000 to 150,000 clones, roughly 89% of them singletons. The sample taken for sequencing was PBMCs. The receptors stem from a man aged 45-65 years with head and neck cancer.

The chain has TRBV28 and TRBJ1-1; no clear D. Germline CDR1 reads MDHEN; CDR2 reads SYDVKM. Trimming pared 3 bases from V and 7 bases from J, leaving 6 bases between. The CDR3 contains 11 residues. The CDR3 DNA sequence: TGTGCCAGCAGTTTTAAGCATGAAGCTTTCTTT. Translated: CASSFKHEAFF.

The chain uses TRBV28 and TRBJ1-2; 7 nucleotides match TRBD1. The CDR3 spans 13 residues. Trimming cost V 4 bases and J 2 bases; bases outside gene matches: 1. CDR1 is MDHEN, CDR2 SYDVKM, per germline. The CDR3 is CASSSTGNYGYTF. In DNA, the CDR3 is TGTGCCAGCAGTTCGACAGGGAACTATGGCTACACCTTC.

The chain couples TRBV28 to TRBJ2-1, with D maybe TRBD2 (5 bases). Trimming stripped 2 bases from V and 7 bases from J, with 6 bases between. Germline V lookup: CDR1 MDHEN, CDR2 SYDVKM. This CDR3 is built from 12 residues. The CDR3 here is CASSLRGNEQFF. The DNA for the CDR3 is TGTGCCAGCAGTTTAAGAGGGAATGAGCAGTTCTTC.

V usage is TRBV27 and J usage is TRBJ1-5; 7 nucleotides agree with TRBD1. The V gene end was trimmed by 4 bases and the J gene end by 4 bases; junction bases not matched to a gene: 4. This CDR3 has 14 residues. The germline CDR1 and CDR2 sequences are MNHEY and SMNVEV (reference sequence). The CDR3 nucleotides read TGTGCCAGCAGTTACCGACAGGGTAATCAGCCCCAGCATTTT. Translated: CASSYRQGNQPQHF.

This rearrangement joins TRBV15 to TRBJ1-2, with 8 bases identical to TRBD1. This CDR3 has 15 residues. V was clipped by 5 bases and J by 5 bases; unmatched bases: 10. In germline, CDR1 is LNHNV, CDR2 YYDKDF (reference sequence). The CDR3 protein is CATSEGRGQVYGYTF. The CDR3 bases are TGTGCCACCAGCGAGGGAAGGGGACAGGTGTATGGCTACACCTTC.

The chain combines TRBV5-1 with TRBJ2-7; 8 positions match TRBD1. Germline V gene lookup returns CDR1 SGHRS and CDR2 YFSETQ. This CDR3 spans 15 amino acids. The J segment lost 3 bases and the V segment lost 3 bases, leaving 8 bases of the junction unmatched. DNA of the CDR3: TGCGCCAGCAGCTCCGGGACAGGATCTTTCTACGAGCAGTACTTC. Its translation is CASSSGTGSFYEQYF.

The chain carries TRBV2 and TRBJ1-1, with D possibly TRBD1 on 6 matching bases. The germline V gene encodes CDR1 SNHLY and CDR2 FYNNEI. V lost 7 bases and J lost 0, with 12 bases in between. The CDR3 has 14 residues. This chain's CDR3 is CASIWGGMNTEAFF. CDR3 nucleotides: TGTGCCAGCATATGGGGGGGCATGAACACTGAAGCTTTCTTT.

The gene calls are TRBV11-2 and TRBJ1-5; weak D call: TRBD1 (5 bases). This CDR3 is built from 14 residues. CDR1 SGHAT and CDR2 FQNNGV come from the germline V gene. The V end was cut by 4 bases, the J end by 6 bases, with 13 bases between. The CDR3 spells CASSSLDTGQPQHF. The CDR3 region has the DNA TGTGCCAGCAGCTCCTTGGACACCGGTCAGCCCCAGCATTTT.

This clone came up once. The rearrangement uses TRBV7-9 and TRBJ2-6; D is perhaps TRBD1 (5 bases). Germline-derived CDR1 and CDR2 are SEHNR and FQNEAQ (reference sequence). The CDR3 contains 16 residues. The V end lost 1 base, the J end lost 0 bases, and 7 bases lay between the germline ends. DNA for the CDR3: TGTGCCAGCAGCTTAGAAGACAGCTCTGGGGCCAACGTCCTGACTTTC. Amino acid sequence: CASSLEDSSGANVLTF.

The chain couples TRBV29-1 to TRBJ2-3; D is undetermined. The germline V gene encodes CDR1 SQVTM and CDR2 ANQGSEA. Trimming removed 8 bases from V and 3 bases from J, with 24 bases in between. The CDR3 is made up of 16 amino acids. The CDR3 protein is CSSLVRAARWTDTQYF. In DNA form, the CDR3 reads TGCAGCTCCCTCGTACGGGCAGCAAGGTGGACAGATACGCAGTATTTT.

This clone has a single count. The rearrangement links TRBV6-5 to TRBJ2-1; D gene unclear. The length of the CDR3 is 14 residues. In germline, CDR1 is MNHEY, CDR2 SVGAGI. V was shortened by 11 bases and J by 7 bases, with 21 bases between the two germline ends. CDR3 amino acids: CAVKAYSLENEQFF. For the CDR3, the DNA is TGTGCCGTTAAGGCCTATTCACTTGAAAATGAGCAGTTCTTC.

The chain joins TRBV7-2 to TRBJ1-5; D remains unclear. The CDR3 extends over 13 amino acids. V was clipped by 1 base and J by 7 bases, with 8 bases between them. Germline CDR1 SGHTA, CDR2 FQGNSA. The CDR3 reads CASSLEEDQPQHF. The CDR3 DNA reads TGTGCCAGCAGCTTAGAGGAAGACCAGCCCCAGCATTTT.